This T cell receptor (beta chain) was profiled in a study of T-cell reconstitution after alpha-beta-depleted transplantation in children listed by TCRdb under 2016. For context, the study as a whole: The study quantitatively tracked T-cell immune reconstitution after TCRalphabeta/CD19-depleted allogeneic hematopoietic cell transplantation in children using TCR repertoire profiling.

Libraries came from PCR. TCRdb records Illumina HiSeq 2500 as the sequencer. TCR libraries were prepared with molecular barcoding, using unique molecular identifiers to normalize TCRbeta repertoire quantification. In TCRdb, the public reads were trimmed at Q25 with fastp and aligned with MiXCR, with productive beta chains retained. Every entry covers one CDR3 protein and lists the most common genes and DNA from its rows. For this sample there are 200,000 or so distinct CDR3 sequences; roughly 6.6% appear just once. The ten most abundant clones make up approximately 6% of the sample. Findings and caveats that apply to the study as a whole: The apparently early alphabetaT-cell count recovery about two months after transplant was reportedly dependent on only several hundred rapidly expanded clones derived from non-depleted graft cells. Over the following months the frequencies of hyperexpanded clones went down, and after one year T-cell counts and TCRbeta diversity were mostly credited to newly produced T cells. The high TCRbeta diversity at day 60 in some patients was ascribed to recipient T cells and intrathymic progenitors that had survived conditioning.

The CDR3, cysteine through phenylalanine, is 15 amino acids long. The retained sequence is limited to the CDR3, 45 bases, with the frame set at the first base. Cut back by 3 bases and 5 bases, the V and J ends lie 14 bases apart. The germline V gene yields SGHTA for CDR1 and FQGTGA for CDR2. Regarding this clonotype: The clone's antigen remains unknown. No qualities accompany the bases; no much larger clone lies one base away.

The sample's treatment or condition label, decoded: allogeneic hematopoietic cell transplantation with graft depleted of TCRalphabeta T cells and CD19 B cells. Transplant recipients were children who received TCRalphabeta/CD19-depleted allogeneic hematopoietic cell grafts. This clonotype originated in a boy between 2 and 10 years old with acute lymphoblastic leukemia, due to receive a stem cell transplant. The source material was PBMCs, sampled before TCRalphabeta/CD19-depleted stem cell transplant. The sequence is built from TRBV7-3 and TRBJ2-1; no D gene can be assigned with confidence. The sequence in DNA is TGTGCCAGCAGCTTTAGGTCTAGTGGAAACAATGAGCAGTTCTTC. This translates into CASSFRSSGNNEQFF.